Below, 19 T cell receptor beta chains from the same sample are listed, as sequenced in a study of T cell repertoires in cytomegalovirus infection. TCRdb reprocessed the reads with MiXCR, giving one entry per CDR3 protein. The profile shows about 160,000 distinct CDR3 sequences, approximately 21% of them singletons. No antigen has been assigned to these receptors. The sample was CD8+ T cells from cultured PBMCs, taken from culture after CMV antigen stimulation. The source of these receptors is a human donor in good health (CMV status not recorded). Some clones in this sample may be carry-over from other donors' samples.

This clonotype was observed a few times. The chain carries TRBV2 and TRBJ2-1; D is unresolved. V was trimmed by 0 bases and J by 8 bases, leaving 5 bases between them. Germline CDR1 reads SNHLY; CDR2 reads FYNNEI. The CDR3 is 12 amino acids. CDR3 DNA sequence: TGTGCCAGCAGTGAAGCAGGTCATGAGCAGTTCTTC. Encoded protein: CASSEAGHEQFF. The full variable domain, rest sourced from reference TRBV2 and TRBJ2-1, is EPEVTQTPSHQVTQMGQEVILRCVPISNHLYFYWYRQILGQKVEFLVSFYNNEISEKSEIFDDQFSVERPDGSNFTLKIRSTKLEDSAMYFCASSEAGHEQFFGPGTRLTVL.

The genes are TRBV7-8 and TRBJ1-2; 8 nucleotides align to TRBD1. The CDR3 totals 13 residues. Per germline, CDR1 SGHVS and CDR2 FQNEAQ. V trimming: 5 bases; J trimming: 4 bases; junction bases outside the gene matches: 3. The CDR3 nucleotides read TGTGCCAGCAGCGGGGGGACAGGCTATGGCTACACCTTC. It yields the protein CASSGGTGYGYTF.

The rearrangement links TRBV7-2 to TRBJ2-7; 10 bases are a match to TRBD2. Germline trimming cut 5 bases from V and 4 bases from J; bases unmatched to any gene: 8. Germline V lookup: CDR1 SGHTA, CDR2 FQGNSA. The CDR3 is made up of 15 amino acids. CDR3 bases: TGTGCCAGCAGCGCTAGCGGGGGATCTAATTACGAGCAGTACTTC. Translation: CASSASGGSNYEQYF.

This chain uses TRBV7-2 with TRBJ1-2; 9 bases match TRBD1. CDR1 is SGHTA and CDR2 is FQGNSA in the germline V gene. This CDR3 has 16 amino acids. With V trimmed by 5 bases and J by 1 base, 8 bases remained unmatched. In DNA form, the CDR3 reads TGTGCCAGCAGCGCCGGGACAGGGATTAATAACTATGGCTACACCTTC. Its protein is CASSAGTGINNYGYTF.

The CDR3 bases are TGTGCCAGCAGTTACCGGGGCGGGGGTTACAATGAGCAGTTCTTC. Amino acids: CASSYRGGGYNEQFF. The J gene is TRBJ2-1, the V gene TRBV6-2 or TRBV6-3, with TRBD2 identical over 7 bases. The CDR3 is made up of 15 amino acids. The V and J ends lost 2 bases and 4 bases, in that order; junction bases with no gene match: 5. Germline-derived CDR1 and CDR2 are MNHEY and SVGEGT.

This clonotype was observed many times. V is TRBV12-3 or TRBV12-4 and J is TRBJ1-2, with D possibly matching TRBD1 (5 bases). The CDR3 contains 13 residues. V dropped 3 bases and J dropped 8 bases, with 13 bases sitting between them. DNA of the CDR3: TGTGCCAGCAGTTTCGGAGGGGAGGAAGGCTACACCTTC. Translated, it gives CASSFGGEEGYTF.

The CDR3 bases are TGTGCCAGCAGCTTGGGGACTAGCGACCACGAGCAGTACTTC. The encoded protein is CASSLGTSDHEQYF. The J gene is TRBJ2-7, the V gene TRBV7-2; 10 nucleotides align to TRBD2. After removal of 3 bases from V and 5 bases from J, the junction contained 4 bases not matched to a gene. From germline, CDR1 is SGHTA and CDR2 FQGNSA. This CDR3 comprises 14 residues.

CDR3 bases: TGTGCCAGCAGCTTAGCCCCAGTATCTGGGGCCAACGTCCTGACTTTC. Residues: CASSLAPVSGANVLTF. The chain uses TRBV7-2 and TRBJ2-6, with no clear D. V lost 0 bases to trimming and J lost 1 base, with 7 bases between them. CDR3 size: 16 residues. Germline CDR1 and CDR2: SGHTA and FQGNSA.

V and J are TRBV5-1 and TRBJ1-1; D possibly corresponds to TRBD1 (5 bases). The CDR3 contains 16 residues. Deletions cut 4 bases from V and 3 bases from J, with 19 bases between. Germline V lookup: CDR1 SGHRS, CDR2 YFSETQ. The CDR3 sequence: CASSIDAGGPYTEAFF. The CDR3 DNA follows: TGCGCCAGCAGCATCGATGCGGGGGGTCCGTACACTGAAGCTTTCTTT.

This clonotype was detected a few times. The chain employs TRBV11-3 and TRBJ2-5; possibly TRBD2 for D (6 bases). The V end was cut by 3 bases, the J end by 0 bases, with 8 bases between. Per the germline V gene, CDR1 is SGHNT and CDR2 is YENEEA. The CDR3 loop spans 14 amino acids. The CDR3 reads CASSFRDYQETQYF. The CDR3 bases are TGTGCCAGCAGCTTCAGGGACTACCAAGAGACCCAGTACTTC.

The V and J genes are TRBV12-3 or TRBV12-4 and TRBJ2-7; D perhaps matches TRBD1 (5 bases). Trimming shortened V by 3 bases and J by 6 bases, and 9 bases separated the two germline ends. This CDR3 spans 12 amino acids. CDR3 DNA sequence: TGTGCCAGCAGTTTCCCCCAGGGCGAGCAGTACTTC. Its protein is CASSFPQGEQYF.

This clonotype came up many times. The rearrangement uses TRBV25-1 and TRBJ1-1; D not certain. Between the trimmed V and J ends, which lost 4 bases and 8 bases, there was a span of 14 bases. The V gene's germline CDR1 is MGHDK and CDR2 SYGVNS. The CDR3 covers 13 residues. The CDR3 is CASSGVGKGEAFF. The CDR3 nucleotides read TGTGCCAGCAGTGGGGTTGGGAAGGGAGAAGCTTTCTTT.

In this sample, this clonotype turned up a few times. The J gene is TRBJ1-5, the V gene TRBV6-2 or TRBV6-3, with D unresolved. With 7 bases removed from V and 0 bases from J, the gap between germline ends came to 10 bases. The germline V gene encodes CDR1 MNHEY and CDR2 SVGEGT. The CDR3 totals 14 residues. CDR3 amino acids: CASTPGYSNQPQHF. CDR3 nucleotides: TGTGCCAGCACCCCGGGATATAGCAATCAGCCCCAGCATTTT.

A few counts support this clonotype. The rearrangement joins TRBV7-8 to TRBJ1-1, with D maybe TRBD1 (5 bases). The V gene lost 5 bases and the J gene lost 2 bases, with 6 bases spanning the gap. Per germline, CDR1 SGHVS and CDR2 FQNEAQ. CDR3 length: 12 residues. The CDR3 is CASSDSNTEAFF. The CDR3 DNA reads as TGTGCCAGCAGCGACAGCAACACTGAAGCTTTCTTT.

In DNA form, the CDR3 reads TGTGCCAGCAGCTTAGTTGTGGGGTCTGGCTACACCTTC. This encodes CASSLVVGSGYTF. This sequence joins TRBV7-2 and TRBJ1-2; D call uncertain. From germline, CDR1 is SGHTA and CDR2 FQGNSA. V dropped 1 base and J dropped 7 bases, with 10 bases sitting between them. This CDR3 region has 13 residues.

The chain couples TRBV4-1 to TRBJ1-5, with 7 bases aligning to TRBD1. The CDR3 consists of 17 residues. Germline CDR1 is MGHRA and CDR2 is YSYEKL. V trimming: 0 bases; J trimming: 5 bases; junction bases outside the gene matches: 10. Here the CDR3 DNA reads TGCGCCAGCAGCCAAGATGGGGCAGGGGGAATCGATCAGCCCCAGCATTTT. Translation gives CASSQDGAGGIDQPQHF.

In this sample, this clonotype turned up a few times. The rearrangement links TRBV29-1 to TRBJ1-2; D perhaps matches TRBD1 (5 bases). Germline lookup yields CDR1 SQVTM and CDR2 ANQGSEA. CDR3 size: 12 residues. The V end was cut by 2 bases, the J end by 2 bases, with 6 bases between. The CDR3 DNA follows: TGCAGCGTTGAACAGGGAAACTATGGCTACACCTTC. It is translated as CSVEQGNYGYTF.

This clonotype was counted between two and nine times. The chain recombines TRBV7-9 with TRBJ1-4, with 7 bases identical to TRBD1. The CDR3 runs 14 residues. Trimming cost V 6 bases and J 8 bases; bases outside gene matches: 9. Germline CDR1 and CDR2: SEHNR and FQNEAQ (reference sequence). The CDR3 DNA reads TGTGCCAGCAGACCGGACAGGAGCGGGGAAAAACTGTTTTTT. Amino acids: CASRPDRSGEKLFF.

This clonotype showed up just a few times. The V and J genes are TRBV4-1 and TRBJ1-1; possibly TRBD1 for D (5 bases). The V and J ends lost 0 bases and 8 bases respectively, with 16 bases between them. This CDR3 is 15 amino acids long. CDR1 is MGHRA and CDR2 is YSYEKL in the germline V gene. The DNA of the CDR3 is TGCGCCAGCAGCCAAGAAAGGGACCGACGGGCCGAAGCTTTCTTT. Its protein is CASSQERDRRAEAFF.